The 17 T cell receptor beta chains in this list originate from one sample, sequenced in a study of breast tumors, draining lymph nodes, adjacent tissues. The lymph nodes were axillary draining lymph nodes from breast cancer patients. TCRdb re-called the multiplex PCR reads with MiXCR, one entry per CDR3 protein. The table includes about 230,000 distinct CDR3 sequences, about 30% detected once. The sequenced sample was axillary lymph node tissue. These receptors all stem from a female donor with breast cancer. Some clones in this sample may be carry-over from other donors' samples.

For this clonotype: A read error is possible here, since a much larger clone lies one base away. This likely comes from a read error, as the CDR3 has no conserved phenylalanine or tryptophan at its end. The V and J genes are TRBV20-1 and TRBJ2-1; 8 bases line up with TRBD2. Germline V CDR1 and CDR2: DFQATT, SNEGSKA (reference sequence). The CDR3 totals 15 residues. The V and J ends lost 4 bases and 3 bases, in that order; junction bases with no gene match: 8. The CDR3 loop reads CSAKTIAGYYNEQFL. CDR3 nucleotides: TGCAGTGCTAAGACGATAGCGGGGTACTACAATGAGCAGTTCCTC.

This clonotype was counted many times. The V and J genes are TRBV12-3 or TRBV12-4 and TRBJ2-1; 10 nucleotides match TRBD1. This CDR3 is built from 15 residues. V shed 2 bases and J 16 bases; nucleotides not matched to a gene: 14. This chain's CDR3 is CASSLQSRPGQGYFF. CDR3 coding DNA: TGTGCCAGCAGTTTACAATCCCGACCGGGACAGGGGTATTTCTTC.

This clonotype was seen repeatedly, ten times or more. V and J are TRBV27 and TRBJ1-4; tentative D call: TRBD1 (5 bases). The CDR3 spans 14 residues. V gave up 3 bases and J gave up 5 bases, with 10 bases separating them. Germline assignment: CDR1 MNHEY and CDR2 SMNVEV (reference sequence). The CDR3 DNA sequence: TGTGCCAGCAGTTTGGGGGTACGGAATGAAAAACTGTTTTTT. Protein product: CASSLGVRNEKLFF.

This clonotype was seen just once. The rearrangement joins TRBV4-1 to TRBJ2-6; 10 positions match TRBD1. CDR1 and CDR2 from the germline V gene are MGHRA and YSYEKL. V lost 6 bases to trimming and J lost 2 bases; unmatched junction nucleotides: 10. CDR3 length equals 18 residues. CDR3 sequence reads: CASSERTGGQAGANVLTF. The CDR3 DNA is TGCGCCAGCAGTGAAAGGACAGGGGGGCAGGCTGGGGCCAACGTCCTGACTTTC.

The rearrangement links TRBV5-1 to TRBJ2-3; TRBD2 matches 9 bases. Germline V CDR1 and CDR2: SGHRS, YFSETQ. The J segment lost 4 bases and the V segment lost 5 bases, leaving 5 bases of the junction unmatched. The CDR3 covers 14 residues. The DNA of the CDR3 is TGCGCCAGCAGTTTTAGCGGGAGATCAGATACGCAGTATTTT. Its translation is CASSFSGRSDTQYF.

A note on this clonotype: The conserved closing phenylalanine or tryptophan is absent in this CDR3, likely reflecting a read error. The chain recombines TRBV11-2 with TRBJ2-7; 8 bases map to TRBD2. Trimming removed 5 bases from V and 3 bases from J; junction bases left unmatched: 9. CDR1 and CDR2 (germline): SGHAT, FQNNGV. The CDR3 is 15 amino acids. CDR3 amino acids: CASSLGSGARYEQYL. As DNA, the CDR3 is TGTGCCAGCAGCCTGGGTAGCGGGGCTCGCTACGAGCAGTACCTC.

This clonotype was seen repeatedly, ten times or more. V gene TRBV3-1 combines with J gene TRBJ1-4; weak D call: TRBD1 (6 bases). Germline CDR1 LGHDT, CDR2 YNNKEL (reference sequence). This CDR3 is 14 amino acids long. The V and J ends lost 4 bases and 7 bases respectively, with 13 bases between them. The CDR3 region has the DNA TGTGCCAGCAGCCTCCGCAGGGGAGGTGAAAAACTGTTTTTT. This translates into CASSLRRGGEKLFF.

The rearrangement links TRBV29-1 to TRBJ2-5; D tentatively reads TRBD1 or TRBD2 (6 bases each). The CDR3 consists of 10 residues. The V end was cut by 6 bases, the J end by 10 bases, with 12 bases between. Germline CDR1 is SQVTM and CDR2 is ANQGSEA. As DNA, the CDR3 is TGCAGCGTGACGGAGGGGGTCCAGTACTTC. Translation gives CSVTEGVQYF.

This clonotype was recorded at least ten times. V and J are TRBV20-1 and TRBJ1-5; tentatively, D is TRBD1 (6 bases). This CDR3 contains 15 residues. V shed 0 bases and J shed 3 bases, with 12 bases lying between them. CDR1 is DFQATT and CDR2 is SNEGSKA in the germline V gene (reference sequence). Written as DNA, the CDR3 is TGCAGTGCTAGAGATTGGGGGGCGGACAATCAGCCCCAGCATTTT. This codes for CSARDWGADNQPQHF.

This clonotype appeared many times. This sequence joins TRBV7-9 and TRBJ2-7; D is unresolved. Trimming stripped 7 bases from V and 4 bases from J, with 8 bases between. From germline, CDR1 is SEHNR and CDR2 FQNEAQ (reference sequence). This CDR3 has 11 residues. The chain's CDR3 is CASTSGYEQYF. CDR3 bases: TGTGCCAGCACTTCCGGGTACGAGCAGTACTTC. Full variable domain (missing parts from reference TRBV7-9 and TRBJ2-7): DTGVSQNPRHKITKRGQNVTFRCDPISEHNRLYWYRQTLGQGPEFLTYFQNEAQLEKSRLLSDRFSAERPKGSFSTLEIQRTEQGDSAMYLCASTSGYEQYFGPGTRLTVT.

This clonotype has only a few counts. A much larger clone lies a single base off, so this may be a read error. This CDR3 is CSAQLAGSVAEQFF. As DNA, the CDR3 is TGCAGTGCTCAACTGGCCGGGTCCGTTGCTGAGCAGTTCTTC. J is TRBJ2-1 and V is TRBV20-1; D ambiguous. CDR3 length: 14 residues. Germline CDR1 is DFQATT and CDR2 is SNEGSKA (reference sequence). V lost 5 bases and J lost 9, with 20 bases in between.

The chain combines TRBV7-9 with TRBJ1-2; no firm D call. V was trimmed by 1 base and J by 5 bases, leaving 11 bases between them. Germline assignment: CDR1 SEHNR and CDR2 FQNEAQ (reference sequence). The CDR3 is 14 amino acids. The CDR3 bases are TGTGCCAGCAGCTTAGAAGTCGGACCATATGGCTACACCTTC. Residues: CASSLEVGPYGYTF.

The sample holds a few counts of this clonotype. A much bigger clone sits one base away, suggesting this may be a read error. Because the CDR3 is missing its conserved closing phenylalanine or tryptophan, this is likely a read error. The V and J genes are TRBV9 and TRBJ2-1, with TRBD2 matching over 7 bases. This CDR3 region has 13 residues. V trimming: 5 bases; J trimming: 6 bases; junction bases outside the gene matches: 5. Germline values: CDR1 SGDLS, CDR2 YYNGEE. The CDR3 reads CASRAGDRNEQFS. The CDR3 nucleotides read TGTGCCAGCAGGGCGGGAGATCGCAATGAGCAGTTCTCC.

This chain joins TRBV28 and TRBJ2-1; TRBD2 might be the D (6 bases). Deletions cut 3 bases from V and 9 bases from J, with 9 bases between. The V gene's germline CDR1 is MDHEN and CDR2 SYDVKM. The CDR3 runs 12 residues. This chain's CDR3 is CASSFLGGEQFF. The CDR3 nucleotides are TGTGCCAGCAGTTTTTTGGGAGGTGAGCAGTTCTTC.

This clonotype was picked up many times. The chain couples TRBV7-2 to TRBJ2-7, with unresolved D. CDR1 is SGHTA, CDR2 FQGNSA, per germline. This CDR3 region has 15 residues. The V end was cut by 1 base, the J end by 4 bases, with 14 bases between. The CDR3 spells CASSLEVRPTYEQYF. CDR3 DNA: TGTGCCAGCAGCTTAGAGGTGCGGCCGACTTACGAGCAGTACTTC.

Ten or more counts support this clonotype. Since a much larger clone is just one base distant, this may be a read error. This chain connects TRBV5-5 to TRBJ2-3; 7 nucleotides line up with TRBD2. The CDR3 consists of 14 residues. J gave up 8 bases and V 4 bases, and 10 bases lay outside the gene matches. The germline V gene has CDR1 SGHKS and CDR2 YYEKEE (reference sequence). In DNA, the CDR3 is TGTGCCAGCAGCCAGGTCGTGGGGAGGGGTACGCAGTATTTT. Encoded protein: CASSQVVGRGTQYF.

This clonotype has a single count. V and J are TRBV2 and TRBJ2-7; 13 positions match TRBD2. The CDR3 consists of 15 residues. V dropped 3 bases and J dropped 6; count of bases not matched to a gene: 5. In germline, CDR1 is SNHLY, CDR2 FYNNEI. The CDR3 is CASSDGLAGVGEQYF. The DNA for the CDR3 is TGTGCCAGCAGTGATGGACTAGCGGGAGTCGGCGAGCAGTACTTC.